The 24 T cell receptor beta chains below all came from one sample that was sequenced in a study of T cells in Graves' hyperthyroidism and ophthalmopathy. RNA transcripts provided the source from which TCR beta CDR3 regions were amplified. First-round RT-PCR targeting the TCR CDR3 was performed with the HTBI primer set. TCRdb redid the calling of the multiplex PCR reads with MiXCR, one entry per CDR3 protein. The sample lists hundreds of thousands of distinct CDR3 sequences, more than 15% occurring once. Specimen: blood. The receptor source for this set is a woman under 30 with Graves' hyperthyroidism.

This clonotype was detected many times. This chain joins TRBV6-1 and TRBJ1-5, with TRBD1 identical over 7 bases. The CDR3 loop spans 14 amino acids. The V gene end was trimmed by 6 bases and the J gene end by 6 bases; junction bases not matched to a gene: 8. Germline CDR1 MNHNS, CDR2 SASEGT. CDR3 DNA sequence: TGTGCCAGCAGCCGCGGACAGGATCGTCAGCCCCAGCATTTT. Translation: CASSRGQDRQPQHF.

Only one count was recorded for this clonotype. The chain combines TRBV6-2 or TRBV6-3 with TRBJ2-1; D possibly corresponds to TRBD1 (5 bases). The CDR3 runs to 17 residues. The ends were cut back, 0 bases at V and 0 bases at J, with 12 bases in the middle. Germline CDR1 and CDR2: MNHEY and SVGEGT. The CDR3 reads CASSYSETESSYNEQFF. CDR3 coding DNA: TGTGCCAGCAGTTACTCGGAGACAGAGAGCTCCTACAATGAGCAGTTCTTC.

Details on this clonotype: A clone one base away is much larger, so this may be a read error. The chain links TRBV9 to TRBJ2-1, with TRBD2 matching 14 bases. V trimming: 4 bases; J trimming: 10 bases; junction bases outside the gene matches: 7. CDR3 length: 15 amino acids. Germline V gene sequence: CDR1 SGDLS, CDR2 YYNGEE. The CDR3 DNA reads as TGTGCCAGCAGCAGCGGACTAGCGGGAGGTGCCGAGCAGTTCTTC. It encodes CASSSGLAGGAEQFF.

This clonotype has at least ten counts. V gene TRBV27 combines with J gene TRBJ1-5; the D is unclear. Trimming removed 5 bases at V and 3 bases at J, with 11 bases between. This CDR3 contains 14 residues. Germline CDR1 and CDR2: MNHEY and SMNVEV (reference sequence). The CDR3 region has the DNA TGTGCCAGCAGTGCCGCGTCATACAATCAGCCCCAGCATTTT. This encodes CASSAASYNQPQHF.

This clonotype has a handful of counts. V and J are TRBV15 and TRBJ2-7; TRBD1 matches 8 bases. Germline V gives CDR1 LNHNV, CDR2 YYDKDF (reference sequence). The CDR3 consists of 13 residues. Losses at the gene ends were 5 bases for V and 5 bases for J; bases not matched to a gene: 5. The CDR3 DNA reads TGTGCCACCAGCCGGACAGGGTCCCACGAGCAGTACTTC. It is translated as CATSRTGSHEQYF. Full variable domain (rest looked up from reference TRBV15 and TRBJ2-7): DAMVIQNPRYQVTQFGKPVTLSCSQTLNHNVMYWYQQKSSQAPKLLFHYYDKDFNNEADTPDNFQSRRPNTSFCFLDIRSPGLGDTAMYLCATSRTGSHEQYFGPGTRLTVT.

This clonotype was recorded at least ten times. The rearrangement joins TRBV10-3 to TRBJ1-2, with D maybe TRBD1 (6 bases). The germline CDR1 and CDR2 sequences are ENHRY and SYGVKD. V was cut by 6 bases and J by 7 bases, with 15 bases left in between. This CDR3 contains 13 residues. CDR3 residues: CAIREAGDGGYTF. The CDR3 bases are TGTGCCATCAGGGAGGCAGGGGACGGTGGCTACACCTTC.

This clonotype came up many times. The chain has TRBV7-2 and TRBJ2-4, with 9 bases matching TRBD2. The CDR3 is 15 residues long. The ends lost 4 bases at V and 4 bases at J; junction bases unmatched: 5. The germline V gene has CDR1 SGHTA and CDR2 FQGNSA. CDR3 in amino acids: CASSSLAGVKNIQYF. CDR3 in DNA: TGTGCCAGCAGCTCCTTAGCGGGGGTTAAAAACATTCAGTACTTC.

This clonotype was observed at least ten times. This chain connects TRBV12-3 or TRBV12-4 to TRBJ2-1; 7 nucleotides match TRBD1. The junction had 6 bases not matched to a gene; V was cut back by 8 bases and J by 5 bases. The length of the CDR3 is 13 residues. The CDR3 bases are TGTGCCAGCGGGTTGGGACAGAACAATGAGCAGTTCTTC. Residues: CASGLGQNNEQFF.

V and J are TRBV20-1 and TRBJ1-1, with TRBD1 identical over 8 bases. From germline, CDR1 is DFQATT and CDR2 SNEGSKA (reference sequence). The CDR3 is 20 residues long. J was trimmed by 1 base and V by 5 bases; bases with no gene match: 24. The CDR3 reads CSAVRPKAWTGKAWNTEAFF. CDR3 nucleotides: TGCAGTGCTGTACGACCAAAAGCTTGGACAGGGAAGGCTTGGAACACTGAAGCTTTCTTT.

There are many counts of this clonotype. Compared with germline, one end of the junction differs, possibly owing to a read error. The CDR3 reads CTSSPEGLRTETQYF. The CDR3 region has the DNA TGTACCAGCTCACCCGAGGGACTTCGAACGGAGACCCAGTACTTC. The chain uses TRBV18 and TRBJ2-5, with D possibly TRBD2 on 6 matching bases. The germline CDR1 and CDR2 sequences are KGHSH and LQKENI. The CDR3 is 15 amino acids.

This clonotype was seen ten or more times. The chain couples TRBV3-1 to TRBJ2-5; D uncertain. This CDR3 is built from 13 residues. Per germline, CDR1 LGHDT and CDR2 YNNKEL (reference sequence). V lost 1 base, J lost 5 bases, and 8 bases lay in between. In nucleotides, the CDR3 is TGTGCCAGCAGCCAAGGGCCAGTGGAGACCCAGTACTTC. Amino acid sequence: CASSQGPVETQYF.

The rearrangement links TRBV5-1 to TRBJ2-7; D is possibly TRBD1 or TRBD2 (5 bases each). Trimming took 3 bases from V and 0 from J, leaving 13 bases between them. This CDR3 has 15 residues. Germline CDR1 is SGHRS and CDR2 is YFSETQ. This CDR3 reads CASSSNQGPSYEQYF. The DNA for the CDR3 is TGCGCCAGCAGCTCAAACCAGGGACCCTCCTACGAGCAGTACTTC. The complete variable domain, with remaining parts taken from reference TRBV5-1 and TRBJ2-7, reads KAGVTQTPRYLIKTRGQQVTLSCSPISGHRSVSWYQQTPGQGLQFLFEYFSETQRNKGNFPGRFSGRQFSNSRSEMNVSTLELGDSALYLCASSSNQGPSYEQYFGPGTRLTVT.

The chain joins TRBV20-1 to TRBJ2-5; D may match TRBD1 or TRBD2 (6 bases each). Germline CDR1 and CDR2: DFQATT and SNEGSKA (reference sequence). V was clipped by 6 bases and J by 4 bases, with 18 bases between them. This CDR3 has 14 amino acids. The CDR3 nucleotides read TGCAGTGCGCCCGCCCCCGGGGGCCCAGAGACCCAGTACTTC. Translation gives CSAPAPGGPETQYF.

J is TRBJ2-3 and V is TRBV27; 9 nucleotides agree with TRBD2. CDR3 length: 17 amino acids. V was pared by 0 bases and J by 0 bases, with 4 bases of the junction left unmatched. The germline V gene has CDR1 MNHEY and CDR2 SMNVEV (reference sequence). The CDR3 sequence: CASSLSQTSGSTDTQYF. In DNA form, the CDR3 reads TGTGCCAGCAGTTTATCACAGACTAGCGGTAGCACAGATACGCAGTATTTT.

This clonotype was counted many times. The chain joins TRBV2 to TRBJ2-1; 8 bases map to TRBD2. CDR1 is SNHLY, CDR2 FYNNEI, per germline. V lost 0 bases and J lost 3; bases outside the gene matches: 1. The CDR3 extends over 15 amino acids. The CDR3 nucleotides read TGTGCCAGCAGTGAAGCCAGCGGGAGCTACAATGAGCAGTTCTTC. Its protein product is CASSEASGSYNEQFF.

CDR3 nucleotide sequence: TGTGCCAGCACAAACCCGGGACTAGCGGGTACAAGCACAGATACGCAGTATTTT. This translates into CASTNPGLAGTSTDTQYF. The chain links TRBV2 to TRBJ2-3, with 12 bases lining up with TRBD2. Unmatched junction bases numbered 11, after V lost 7 bases and J lost 0 bases. CDR3 length: 18 amino acids. Per germline, CDR1 SNHLY and CDR2 FYNNEI.

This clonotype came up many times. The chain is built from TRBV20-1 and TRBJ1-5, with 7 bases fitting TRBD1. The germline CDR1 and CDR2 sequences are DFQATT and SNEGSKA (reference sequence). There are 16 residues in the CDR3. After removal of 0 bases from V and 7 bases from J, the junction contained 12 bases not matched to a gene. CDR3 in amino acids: CSARDFRQGGRQPQHF. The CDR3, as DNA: TGCAGTGCTAGAGATTTCAGACAGGGAGGGAGGCAGCCCCAGCATTTT.

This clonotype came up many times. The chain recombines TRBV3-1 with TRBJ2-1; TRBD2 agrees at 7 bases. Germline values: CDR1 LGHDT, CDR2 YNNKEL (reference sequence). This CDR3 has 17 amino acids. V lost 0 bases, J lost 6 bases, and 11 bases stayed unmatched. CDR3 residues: CASSQERLPGGVNEQFF. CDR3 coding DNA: TGTGCCAGCAGCCAAGAACGATTACCGGGAGGAGTCAATGAGCAGTTCTTC.

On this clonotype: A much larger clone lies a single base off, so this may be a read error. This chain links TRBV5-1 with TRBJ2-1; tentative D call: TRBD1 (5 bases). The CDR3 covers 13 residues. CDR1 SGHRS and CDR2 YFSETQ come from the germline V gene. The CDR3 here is CAISLGQLNEQFF. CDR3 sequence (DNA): TGCGCCATCAGCTTGGGGCAACTCAATGAGCAGTTCTTC. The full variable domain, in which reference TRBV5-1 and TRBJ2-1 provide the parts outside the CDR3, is KAGVTQTPRYLIKTRGQQVTLSCSPISGHRSVSWYQQTPGQGLQFLFEYFSETQRNKGNFPGRFSGRQFSNSRSEMNVSTLELGDSALYLCAISLGQLNEQFFGPGTRLTVL.

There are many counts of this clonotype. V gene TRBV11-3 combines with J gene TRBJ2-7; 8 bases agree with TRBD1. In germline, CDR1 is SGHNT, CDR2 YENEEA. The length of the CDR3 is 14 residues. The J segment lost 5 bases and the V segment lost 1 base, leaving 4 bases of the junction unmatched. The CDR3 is CASSLGGDRNEQYF. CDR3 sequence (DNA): TGTGCCAGCAGCTTAGGTGGGGACAGGAACGAGCAGTACTTC.

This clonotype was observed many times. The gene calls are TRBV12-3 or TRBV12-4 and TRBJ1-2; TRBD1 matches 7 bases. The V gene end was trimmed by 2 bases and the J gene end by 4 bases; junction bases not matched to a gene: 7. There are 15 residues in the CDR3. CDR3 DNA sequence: TGTGCCAGCAGTTTATTCGAGACAGGGACCTATGGCTACACCTTC. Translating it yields CASSLFETGTYGYTF.

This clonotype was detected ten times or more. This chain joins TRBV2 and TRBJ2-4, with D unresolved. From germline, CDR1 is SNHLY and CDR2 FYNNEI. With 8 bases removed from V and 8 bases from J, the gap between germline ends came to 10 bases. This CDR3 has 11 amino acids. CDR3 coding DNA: TGTGCCAGCGTTAAAGAGGACATTCAGTACTTC. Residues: CASVKEDIQYF. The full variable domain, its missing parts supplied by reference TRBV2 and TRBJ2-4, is EPEVTQTPSHQVTQMGQEVILRCVPISNHLYFYWYRQILGQKVEFLVSFYNNEISEKSEIFDDQFSVERPDGSNFTLKIRSTKLEDSAMYFCASVKEDIQYFGAGTRLSVL.

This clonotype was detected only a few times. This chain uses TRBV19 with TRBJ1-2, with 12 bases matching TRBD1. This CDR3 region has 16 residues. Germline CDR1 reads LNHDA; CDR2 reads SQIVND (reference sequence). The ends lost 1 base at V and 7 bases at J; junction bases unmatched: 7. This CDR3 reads CASSIVGGQGATGYTF. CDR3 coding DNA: TGTGCCAGTAGTATAGTAGGGGGACAGGGGGCAACTGGCTACACCTTC. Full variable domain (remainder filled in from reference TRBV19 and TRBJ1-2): DGGITQSPKYLFRKEGQNVTLSCEQNLNHDAMYWYRQDPGQGLRLIYYSQIVNDFQKGDIAEGYSVSREKKESFPLTVTSAQKNPTAFYLCASSIVGGQGATGYTFGSGTRLTVV.

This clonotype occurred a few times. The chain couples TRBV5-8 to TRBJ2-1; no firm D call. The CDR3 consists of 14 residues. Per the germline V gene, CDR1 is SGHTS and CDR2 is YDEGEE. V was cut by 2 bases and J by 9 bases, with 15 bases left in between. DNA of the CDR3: TGTGCCAGCAGCTTAGGTAGGGAATCCGGTGAGCAGTTCTTC. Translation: CASSLGRESGEQFF.